This paragraph reports one T cell receptor (beta chain). Its target is unknown. A second 7 to 11 cycle PCR used barcoded and J-beta primers. Each cDNA molecule was tagged by a template-switch adaptor with 12 random nucleotides. TCRdb used MiXCR to reprocess the 5' RACE reads, holding one entry per CDR3 protein. The sample contains hundreds of thousands of distinct CDR3 sequences, approximately 30% of which appear only once. This sample is part of a study of blood T cells in healthy people across ages. Overall study results and limits: Considered underestimates were the diversity estimates obtained from one million T cells.

The V gene's germline CDR1 is SGHTA and CDR2 FQGNSA. The V and J ends lost 5 bases and 4 bases, in that order; junction bases with no gene match: 6. The CDR3 runs 16 residues. Every donor contributed roughly 10 milliliters of peripheral blood by blood draw. This sequence originates from a woman older than 75 in good health. The specimen was blood. The chain uses TRBV7-2 and TRBJ2-1; 12 nucleotides align to TRBD2. The CDR3 protein is CASSPELAGGYNEQFF. CDR3 in DNA: TGTGCCAGCAGCCCAGAACTAGCGGGGGGTTACAATGAGCAGTTCTTC.